This record covers a single T cell receptor (beta chain). Its antigen remains undetermined. It has no much larger one-base neighbor in the sample; base qualities were not kept. The data were taken from a study of siplizumab effects on memory and regulatory T cells (dated by TCRdb to between 2018 and 2020). Regarding the research as a whole: The effect of the anti-CD2 antibody siplizumab on alloreactive T-cell subsets was examined in allogeneic mixed lymphocyte reactions constructed from human PBMCs. The paper's findings and limits, for the study overall: Unstimulated naive T cells appeared more diverse than memory T cells, and naive cells seemed to contribute substantially to the alloresponse. No functional confirmation was obtained for the suppressive function of proliferating Tregs from siplizumab cultures. Among mappable alloreactive CD4+ clones, the Treg-derived fraction averaged approximately 66% with siplizumab versus around 25% in control reactions. Because sequences at frequencies below about 10^-5 were poorly captured, only a minor fraction of alloreactive clones could be mapped back to unstimulated subsets. Siplizumab significantly lowered the cumulative frequency of alloreactive sequences that could be traced to unstimulated CD4+ memory T cells. For roughly 75-95% of proliferating CD4+ or CD8+ clones, no naive or memory phenotype could be assigned.

TCRbeta CDR3 sequencing was performed on sorted unstimulated T cells and on proliferating T cells recovered from mixed lymphocyte reactions. Fresh whole blood from 9 to 11 HLA-typed healthy donors was used to isolate PBMCs. To map where alloreactive clones came from, CD4+ non-regulatory T cells in the unstimulated state were FACS-sorted. The CDR3 has 14 amino acids, counting the end cysteine and phenylalanine. Only the CDR3 portion is preserved as DNA: 42 bases, with reading frame beginning at the first base. The junction carries 13 bases between V and J, which are trimmed by 6 bases and 4 bases respectively. Reading the germline V gene (reference sequence) gives CDR1 MNHNY and CDR2 SVGAGI. Library prep was done by the immunoSEQ multiplex PCR assay. Some 1.1 x 10^5 TCR templates per sample were assayed on the deep sequencing platform. Genomic DNA extracted from sorted T cells was used for TCRbeta CDR3 sequencing. In the source study's methods: Clonal analysis of TCRbeta CDR3 data was done in the R programming language. Comparing unstimulated samples against CFSE-low samples taken after the reaction was how alloreactive CD4+ and CD8+ clones were defined. Regulatory or non-regulatory origin was assigned to alloreactive CD4+ clones by matching of sequences to sorted unstimulated Treg and non-Treg repertoires. TCRdb took this table from immuneACCESS and kept in-frame rearrangements with V and J called. Such tables lack part of the clones; where checked against another copy, unresolved V genes explain under half of the gap, and the rest is unexplained. V and J calls and clone size are those listed in that table; D and trimming were worked out from the DNA. This sample has about 120,000 clones in its table, and 94% of those were observed once. Jointly, the top ten make up 1.5% to 2% of the sample.

The sequencing sample was made of non-Treg CD4+ T cells sorted from blood. The intended sense of this specimen's cell subset or site label: FACS-sorted unstimulated CD4+ non-regulatory T cells. The sequence joins TRBV6-6 to TRBJ2-1; no confident D gene assignment can be made. The TCR sequence derives from a human donor in good health. DNA sequence: TGTGCCAGCAGGGTTTCTGCCGAATACAATGAGCAGTTCTTC. This sequence encodes CASRVSAEYNEQFF.